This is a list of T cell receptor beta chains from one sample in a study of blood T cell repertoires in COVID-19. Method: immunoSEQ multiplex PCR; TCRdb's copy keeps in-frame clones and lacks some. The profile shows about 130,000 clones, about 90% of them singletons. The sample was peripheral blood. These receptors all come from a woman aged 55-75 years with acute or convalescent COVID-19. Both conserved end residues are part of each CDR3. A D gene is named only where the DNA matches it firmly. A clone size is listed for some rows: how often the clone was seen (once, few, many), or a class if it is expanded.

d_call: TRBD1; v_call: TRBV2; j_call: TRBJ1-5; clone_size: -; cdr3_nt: TGTGCCAGTTGTTTGGACAGGGGGACGGGTCAGCCCCAGCATTTT; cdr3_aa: CASCLDRGTGQPQHF
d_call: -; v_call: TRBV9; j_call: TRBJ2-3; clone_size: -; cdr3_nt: TGTGCCAGCAGCGTAAAATCCTGGGGGGCAGATACGCAGTATTTT; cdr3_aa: CASSVKSWGADTQYF
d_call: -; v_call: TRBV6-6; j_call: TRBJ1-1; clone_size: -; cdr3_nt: TGTGCCAGCAGTTACTTAGCCATGAACACTGAAGCTTTCTTT; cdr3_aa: CASSYLAMNTEAFF
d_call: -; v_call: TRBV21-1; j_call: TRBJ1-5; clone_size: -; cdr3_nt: TGTGCCAGCAGCAAAGTTGCCGGGACAGGGGGCTGGCAGCCCCAGCATTTT; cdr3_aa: CASSKVAGTGGWQPQHF
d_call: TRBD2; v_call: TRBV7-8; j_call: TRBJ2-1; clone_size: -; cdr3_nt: TGTGCCAGCAGCGTCACCGGGACTAGCGGGATTTATGAGCAGTTCTTC; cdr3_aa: CASSVTGTSGIYEQFF
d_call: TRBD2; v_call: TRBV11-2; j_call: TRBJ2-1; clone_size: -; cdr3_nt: TGTGCCAGCAGCCCCTTAAGGACTAGAAGGTTACGGAGAGGGGATGAGCAGTTCTTC; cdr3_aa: CASSPLRTRRLRRGDEQFF
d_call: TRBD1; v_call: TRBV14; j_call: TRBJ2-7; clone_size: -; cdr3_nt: TGTGCCAGCAGCCAGCGACAGGGGGCGGACGAGCAGTACTTC; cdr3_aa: CASSQRQGADEQYF
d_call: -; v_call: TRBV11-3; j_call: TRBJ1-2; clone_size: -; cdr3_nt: TGTGCCAGCAGCTTAGCAGCTCAGGGCAACTATGGCTACACCTTC; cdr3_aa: CASSLAAQGNYGYTF
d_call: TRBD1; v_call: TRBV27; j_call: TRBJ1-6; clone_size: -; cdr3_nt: TGTGCCAGCAGTTTATCCGGGACAGGGGTGGGTTCACCCCTCCACTTT; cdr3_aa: CASSLSGTGVGSPLHF
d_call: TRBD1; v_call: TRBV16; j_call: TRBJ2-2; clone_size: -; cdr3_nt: TGTGCCAGCAGCCTCCAAGGGACAGCCGGGGAGCTGTTTTTT; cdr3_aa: CASSLQGTAGELFF
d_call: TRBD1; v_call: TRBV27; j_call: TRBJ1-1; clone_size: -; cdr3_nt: TGTGCCAGCAGCCTCGGACAGGGGATGAACACTGAAGCTTTCTTT; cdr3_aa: CASSLGQGMNTEAFF
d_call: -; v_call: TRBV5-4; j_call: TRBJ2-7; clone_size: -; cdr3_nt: TGTGCCAGCAGCTTGGCCGGGGCGGGGACCCTATACGAGCAGTACTTC; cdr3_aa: CASSLAGAGTLYEQYF
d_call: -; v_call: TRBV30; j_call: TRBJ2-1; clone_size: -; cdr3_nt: TGTGCCTGGAGTGTATCGGTCAATGAGCAGTTCTTC; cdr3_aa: CAWSVSVNEQFF
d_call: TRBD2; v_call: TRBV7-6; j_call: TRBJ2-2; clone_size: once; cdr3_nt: TGTGCCAGCAGCCCCCCCTTTACTAGCGGGATAAACACCGGGGAGCTGTTTTTT; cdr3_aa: CASSPPFTSGINTGELFF
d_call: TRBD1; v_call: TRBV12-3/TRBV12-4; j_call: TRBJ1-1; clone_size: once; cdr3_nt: TGTGCCAGCAGGCGGACAGGGTTTGATGAAGCTTTCTTT; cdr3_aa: CASRRTGFDEAFF
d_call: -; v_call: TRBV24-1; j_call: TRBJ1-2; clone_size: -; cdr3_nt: TGTGCCACCAGTGACCACGCTCTAAAAGGCTACACCTTC; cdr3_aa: CATSDHALKGYTF
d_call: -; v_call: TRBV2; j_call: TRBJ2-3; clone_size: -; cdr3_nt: TGTGCCAGCAATAGCGGACCCACAGATACGCAGTATTTT; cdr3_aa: CASNSGPTDTQYF
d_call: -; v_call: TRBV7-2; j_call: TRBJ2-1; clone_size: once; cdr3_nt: TGTGCCAGCAGCCCCCCCCGACAAGGAGAGCAGTTCTTC; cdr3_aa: CASSPPRQGEQFF
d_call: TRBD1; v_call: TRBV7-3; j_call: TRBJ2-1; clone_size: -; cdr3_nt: TGTGCCAGCAGCTTATTGGACAGGGGAAATGAGCAGTTCTTC; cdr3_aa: CASSLLDRGNEQFF
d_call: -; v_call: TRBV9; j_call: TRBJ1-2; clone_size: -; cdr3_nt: TGTGCCAGCAGCCCAGAGACTTTTAACTATGGCTACACCTTC; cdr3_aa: CASSPETFNYGYTF